The 28 T cell receptor beta chains reported below all come from one sample, sequenced in a study of CD4 and CD8 cells across lung adenocarcinoma regions. TCRdb re-analysed the PCR reads in MiXCR, keeping a single row per CDR3 protein. The repertoire holds about 19,000 distinct CDR3 sequences, with 40% to 60% as singletons. Sequenced input: CD8+ T cells from the margin of a lung tumor. These receptors all stem from a male donor with lung adenocarcinoma. The CD4 and CD8 labels of this study may be unreliable.

Comments on this clonotype: One end of the junction fails to match germline, which may point to a read error. The chain couples TRBV12-3 or TRBV12-4 to TRBJ2-5; the D gene is possibly TRBD2 (7 bases). The CDR3 totals 15 residues. In DNA form, the CDR3 reads TGTGCCGGGGGTTTAGGGGGGGGTGACCCAGAGACCCAGTACTTT. Protein product: CAGGLGGGDPETQYF.

In the case of this clonotype: An end of the junction does not agree with germline; a read error may underlie this. The rearrangement joins TRBV12-3 or TRBV12-4 to TRBJ2-4; tentatively, D is TRBD2 (6 bases). CDR3 length: 14 amino acids. CDR3 region: CAGRFPGAKNMQYF. The DNA for the CDR3 is TGCGCCGGCAGGTTCCCGGGAGCCAAAAACATGCAGTACTTT.

This clonotype was seen a few times. The chain joins TRBV11-2 to TRBJ1-4, with TRBD1 as a possible D gene (5 bases). Trimming left V 6 bases short and J 5 bases short, with 13 bases between. This CDR3 contains 14 residues. Germline CDR1 reads SGHAT; CDR2 reads FQNNGV. The DNA for the CDR3 is TGTGCCAGCAGGGTCGGACGGACAAATGAAAAACTGTTTTTT. Translation gives CASRVGRTNEKLFF.

This clonotype was recorded at least ten times. The rearrangement links TRBV6-1 to TRBJ2-1; 9 positions match TRBD1. The DNA matches TRBJ2-7 better at its end, which makes the J call doubtful. CDR3 length: 14 amino acids. The germline gives CDR1 MNHNS, CDR2 SASEGT. CDR3 DNA sequence: TGTGCCAGCAGTCCCCGGGACAGGGACGGGGAGCAGTACTTC. This gives the protein CASSPRDRDGEQYF.

With respect to this clonotype: A single base separates this from a much larger clone, so it may be a read error. The J gene is TRBJ2-1, the V gene TRBV11-2; 11 bases fit TRBD2. Germline trimming cut 5 bases from V and 10 bases from J; bases unmatched to any gene: 13. This CDR3 has 16 residues. Germline CDR1 and CDR2: SGHAT and FQNNGV. In DNA form, the CDR3 reads TGTGCCAGCAGCCGAACTAGCGGGAGAGAGATGGGGGAGCAGTTCTTC. This sequence encodes CASSRTSGREMGEQFF.

J is TRBJ2-5 and V is TRBV12-3 or TRBV12-4; D ambiguous. The J call is in doubt because the DNA end fits TRBJ2-1 better. The CDR3 has 13 amino acids. The CDR3 spells CASQLSSYNEQFF. In nucleotides, the CDR3 is TGTGCCAGTCAACTGTCCTCCTACAATGAGCAGTTCTTC.

On this clonotype: One junction end does not reproduce the germline sequence, and a read error may be involved. The genes are TRBV6-1 and TRBJ2-3; D call uncertain. Germline CDR1 and CDR2: MNHNS and SASEGT. CDR3 length: 13 residues. The CDR3 loop reads CASSEPGKDTQYF. The CDR3 DNA reads as TGTGCCAGCAGCGAACCTGGCAAAGATACTCAGTATTTC.

The chain joins TRBV12-3 or TRBV12-4 to TRBJ2-4, with 8 bases lining up with TRBD1. The J call may be wrong; the DNA end is better matched by TRBJ2-5. The CDR3 sequence is 17 residues long. CDR3 residues: CASSSTLDRDTRETQYF. In nucleotides, the CDR3 is TGTGCCAGCAGTTCAACGCTGGACAGGGACACCCGGGAGACCCAGTACTTC.

This clonotype turned up a few times. The chain links TRBV6-5 to TRBJ1-2; tentatively, D is TRBD1 (5 bases). The V end was cut by 0 bases, the J end by 5 bases, with 10 bases between. The CDR3 length is 14 residues. Germline V CDR1 and CDR2: MNHEY, SVGAGI. The CDR3 loop is CASSYSRREYGYTF. Written as DNA, the CDR3 is TGTGCCAGCAGTTACTCTCGCAGGGAGTATGGCTACACCTTC.

A remark on this clonotype: A much more abundant neighbour one base away suggests this may be a read error. This chain uses TRBV6-1 with TRBJ2-4; weak D call: TRBD2 (7 bases). Germline loops: CDR1 MNHNS, CDR2 SASEGT. Trimming took off 8 bases at V and 13 bases at J, with 33 bases between the two ends. The CDR3 loop spans 17 amino acids. The CDR3: CASRDWGGLESYNEQYF. The CDR3, as DNA: TGTGCCAGCCGCGATTGGGGGGGGCTTGAGTCCTACAATGAGCAGTACTTC.

This chain connects TRBV6-1 to TRBJ2-3, with 14 bases fitting TRBD2. This CDR3 contains 16 residues. V shed 7 bases and J 5 bases; nucleotides not matched to a gene: 8. Germline V lookup: CDR1 MNHNS, CDR2 SASEGT. The CDR3 DNA reads as TGTGCCAGCACCCAAGGGACTAGCGGGAGAGTAGATACGCAGTATTTT. The encoded protein is CASTQGTSGRVDTQYF.

J is TRBJ1-1 and V is TRBV11-2; maybe TRBD1 (6 bases). Germline assignment: CDR1 SGHAT and CDR2 FQNNGV. The V end lost 1 base, the J end lost 9 bases, and 12 bases lay between the germline ends. This CDR3 comprises 13 residues. CDR3 sequence reads: CASSLAGDRKAFF. CDR3 bases: TGTGCCAGCAGCTTAGCAGGGGATAGGAAAGCTTTCTTT. The variable domain in full, with the rest retrieved from reference TRBV11-2 and TRBJ1-1, is EAGVAQSPRYKIIEKRQSVAFWCNPISGHATLYWYQQILGQGPKLLIQFQNNGVVDDSQLPKDRFSAERLKGVDSTLKIQPAKLEDSAVYLCASSLAGDRKAFFGQGTRLTVV.

In regard to this clonotype: A much larger clone differs by one base, so this may be a read error. The rearrangement links TRBV28 to TRBJ2-4; 12 nucleotides agree with TRBD1. The DNA end is more similar to TRBJ2-1, so the J call may be wrong. This CDR3 contains 15 residues. CDR1 is MDHEN and CDR2 is SYDVKM in the germline V gene. CDR3 in DNA: TGTGCCAGCAGTCGGCCGGGACAGGGGGCCTACGAGCAGTTCTTC. Its translation is CASSRPGQGAYEQFF.

This clonotype has just one count. One end of the junction does not line up with germline, which may come from a read error. This chain uses TRBV6-1 with TRBJ2-3, with D unresolved. The CDR3 covers 13 residues. Germline CDR1 MNHNS, CDR2 SASEGT. CDR3 sequence reads: CASSEIGTDTQYF. The CDR3, as DNA: TGTGCCAGCAGTGAAATAGGCACAGATACGCAGTACTTT.

CDR3 residues: CAWSREGLWLYNEQFF. The CDR3 region has the DNA TGTGCCTGGAGTCGGGAAGGTCTGTGGCTCTACAATGAGCAGTTCTTC. The chain is built from TRBV30 and TRBJ2-1, with D possibly TRBD2 on 5 matching bases. Trimming took off 2 bases at V and 3 bases at J, with 17 bases between the two ends. The germline gives CDR1 GTSNPN, CDR2 SVGIG (reference sequence). The CDR3 extends over 16 amino acids.

The chain carries TRBV4-1 and TRBJ2-1; D may be TRBD2 (6 bases). The germline V and J ends were trimmed by 0 bases and 8 bases, with 17 bases remaining between them. This CDR3 spans 16 amino acids. The germline CDR1 and CDR2 sequences are MGHRA and YSYEKL. The CDR3 DNA sequence: TGCGCCAGCAGCCAAGAACGGGGGACTGCGCTCGATGAGCAGTTCTTC. Translating gives CASSQERGTALDEQFF.

In its sample, this clonotype was seen once. V and J are TRBV9 and TRBJ2-1; D is undetermined. The CDR3 is 14 residues long. Between the trimmed V and J ends, which lost 3 bases and 5 bases, there was a span of 12 bases. The germline V gene has CDR1 SGDLS and CDR2 YYNGEE. CDR3 amino acids: CASSATGPHNEQFF. CDR3 nucleotides: TGTGCCAGCAGCGCCACTGGGCCACACAATGAGCAGTTCTTC.

This clonotype showed up just a few times. The CDR3 spells CASSTGLAGVNEQFF. CDR3 DNA sequence: TGTGCCAGCAGCACCGGACTAGCGGGGGTCAATGAGCAGTTCTTC. The J gene is TRBJ2-1, the V gene TRBV7-2; 13 positions match TRBD2. The CDR3 loop spans 15 amino acids. Trimming at V came to 5 bases and at J to 6 bases, leaving 4 bases not matched to a gene. The germline CDR1 and CDR2 sequences are SGHTA and FQGNSA.

On this clonotype itself: Its ends do not fully match the called genes, so a read error is possible. This chain links TRBV6-1 with TRBJ2-3; D is unresolved. Germline CDR1 and CDR2: MNHNS and SASEGT. The CDR3 sequence is 15 residues long. The CDR3 protein is CASSPWPSPKNTQYF. As DNA, the CDR3 is TGTGCCAGCAGTCCATGGCCCTCGCCCAAAAACACGCAGTACTTT.

The chain links TRBV6-1 to TRBJ2-7; the D call may be TRBD1 or TRBD2 (7 bases each). The CDR3 has 13 residues. Between the trimmed V and J ends, which lost 8 bases and 3 bases, there was a span of 14 bases. The germline gives CDR1 MNHNS, CDR2 SASEGT. The CDR3 region is CASGDSGDYEQYF. The CDR3 DNA follows: TGTGCCAGCGGGGACAGCGGGGACTACGAGCAGTACTTC.

The genes are TRBV12-5 and TRBJ2-4; 9 bases are a match to TRBD1. The CDR3 runs to 13 residues. The trim removed 6 bases at V and 13 bases at J, leaving 10 bases unmatched. CDR1 and CDR2 (germline): LGHNT, FRNRAP. The CDR3 loop is CASGQGAKDTQYF. The DNA of the CDR3 is TGTGCTAGTGGACAGGGGGCCAAAGACACCCAGTACTTC.

The chain links TRBV27 to TRBJ2-5; D gene unclear. The last part of the DNA fits TRBJ2-7 better; the J call may be wrong. The CDR3 is made up of 14 amino acids. Germline values: CDR1 MNHEY, CDR2 SMNVEV (reference sequence). The CDR3 DNA reads TGTGCCAGCACCCGACGGGTAGGTGGCTACGAGCAGTACTTC. Residues: CASTRRVGGYEQYF.

Ten or more counts support this clonotype. The chain employs TRBV12-3 or TRBV12-4 and TRBJ1-1; D is unresolved. The CDR3 sequence is 13 residues long. Trimming cost V 4 bases and J 3 bases, with 9 bases left between them. The CDR3 nucleotides read TGTGCCAGCAGTTCGGCAGGCGACACTGAAGCTTTCTTT. Residues: CASSSAGDTEAFF.

Of note for this clonotype: Because the CDR3 is missing its conserved closing phenylalanine or tryptophan, this is likely a read error. The DNA is omitted, as the CDR3 cannot be located on it reliably, and the CDR3 follows TCRdb's listing. This rearrangement joins TRBV16 to TRBJ2-3; the DNA was not used to check the table's D call, TRBD1. Germline-derived CDR1 and CDR2 are KGHSY and FQNENV. The CDR3 has 8 amino acids, counting both end residues. CDR3 sequence: CGDSVSLC.

The rearrangement links TRBV6-1 to TRBJ2-3, with 10 bases fitting TRBD1. Looked up from germline, CDR1 is MNHNS and CDR2 is SASEGT. The CDR3 sequence is 15 residues long. J was trimmed by 5 bases and V by 1 base; bases with no gene match: 3. In DNA, the CDR3 is TGTGCCAGCAGTGAAGTGGGACAGGGGCTAGATACGCAGTATTTT. It yields the protein CASSEVGQGLDTQYF.

V and J are TRBV27 and TRBJ2-3; D unclear. V was trimmed by 4 bases and J by 8 bases, leaving 19 bases between them. The germline V gene encodes CDR1 MNHEY and CDR2 SMNVEV (reference sequence). The CDR3 extends over 15 amino acids. The CDR3 DNA sequence: TGTGCCAGCAGTTATGCTACCCTTGCGCGGAGTACGCAGTATTTT. This codes for CASSYATLARSTQYF.

On this clonotype itself: At one boundary the junction diverges from the germline segment, which might be a read error. The chain combines TRBV28 with TRBJ2-3; D possibly matches TRBD1 or TRBD2 (5 bases each). CDR1 is MDHEN and CDR2 is SYDVKM in the germline V gene. CDR3 length: 15 amino acids. The CDR3 nucleotides are TGTGCCAGCAGCCGCCGCGGTTCTCGAGGGGAGACCCAGTACTTT. It encodes CASSRRGSRGETQYF.

This clonotype has at least ten counts. The genes are TRBV6-1 and TRBJ2-5; unclear D gene. The J call could be wrong; TRBJ2-7 is a better fit for the DNA end. The germline CDR1 and CDR2 sequences are MNHNS and SASEGT. The CDR3 totals 11 residues. CDR3 loop: CASRDSYEQYF. The CDR3 region has the DNA TGTGCCAGCAGAGATTCATACGAGCAGTACTTC.